Presented here are 14 T cell receptor beta chains from one specimen sequenced in a study of blood T cell repertoires in COVID-19. The method was immunoSEQ multiplex PCR; TCRdb's version includes in-frame clones alone and lacks a portion of them. The sample shows a few hundred thousand clones, roughly 90% of them seen only once. Sequenced input: peripheral blood. The source of these receptors is a man in his forties or fifties with acute or convalescent COVID-19.

The chain recombines TRBV28 with TRBJ1-1; no clear D. Trimming took off 7 bases at V and 0 bases at J, with 9 bases between the two ends. Germline CDR1 and CDR2: MDHEN and SYDVKM. CDR3 length: 13 amino acids. The CDR3 region has the DNA TGTGCCAGCAACAGAGCTATGAACACTGAAGCTTTCTTT. Its translation is CASNRAMNTEAFF.

The rearrangement joins TRBV3-1 (or the pseudogene TRBV3-2) to TRBJ2-7; 13 bases agree with TRBD2. This CDR3 is 16 amino acids long. After removal of 0 bases from V and 4 bases from J, the junction contained 3 bases not matched to a gene. Germline V gene data show CDR1 as LGHDT and CDR2 as YNNKEL (reference sequence). CDR3 region: CASSQEGLAGLYEQYF. The CDR3 DNA is TGTGCCAGCAGCCAAGAGGGACTAGCGGGACTTTACGAGCAGTACTTC.

The CDR3 region has the DNA TGCGCCAGCAGCTTGGGACTAGCGGGGGGGCAAGAGACCCAGTACTTC. As protein: CASSLGLAGGQETQYF. J is TRBJ2-5 and V is TRBV5-1; 14 nucleotides agree with TRBD2. In germline, CDR1 is SGHRS, CDR2 YFSETQ. CDR3 size: 16 residues. V gave up 0 bases and J gave up 2 bases; unmatched junction bases: 0.

V gene TRBV2 combines with J gene TRBJ1-2; unclear D gene. The V gene lost 6 bases and the J gene lost 2 bases, with 10 bases spanning the gap. The CDR3 is 13 amino acids. Germline V CDR1 and CDR2: SNHLY, FYNNEI. The CDR3 reads CASRSFGNYGYTF. CDR3 coding DNA: TGTGCCAGCAGAAGTTTCGGGAACTATGGCTACACCTTC. The full variable domain, its missing parts supplied by reference TRBV2 and TRBJ1-2, is EPEVTQTPSHQVTQMGQEVILRCVPISNHLYFYWYRQILGQKVEFLVSFYNNEISEKSEIFDDQFSVERPDGSNFTLKIRSTKLEDSAMYFCASRSFGNYGYTFGSGTRLTVV.

The genes are TRBV9 and TRBJ2-2; 8 bases are shared with TRBD2. The V gene end was trimmed by 1 base and the J gene end by 4 bases; junction bases not matched to a gene: 9. CDR3 size: 17 residues. The germline CDR1 and CDR2 sequences are SGDLS and YYNGEE. The DNA for the CDR3 is TGTGCCAGCAGCGTAACGTACCGGGAGGGGGGCACCGGGGAGCTGTTTTTT. The encoded protein is CASSVTYREGGTGELFF. Using reference TRBV9 and TRBJ2-2 for the parts outside the CDR3, the full variable domain is DSGVTQTPKHLITATGQRVTLRCSPRSGDLSVYWYQQSLDQGLQFLIQYYNGEERAKGNILERFSAQQFPDLHSELNLSSLELGDSALYFCASSVTYREGGTGELFFGEGSRLTVL.

This clone showed up just a few times. This sequence joins TRBV19 and TRBJ2-7; 9 bases fit TRBD1. Per germline, CDR1 LNHDA and CDR2 SQIVND (reference sequence). The ends lost 3 bases at V and 2 bases at J; junction bases unmatched: 8. The CDR3 is 16 residues long. The CDR3 DNA reads as TGTGCCAGTAGTATCCTGCAGGGACAGGGAACCTACGAGCAGTACTTC. Amino acid sequence: CASSILQGQGTYEQYF.

The chain recombines TRBV4-3 with TRBJ2-7, with a weak D call TRBD2 (6 bases). Trimming stripped 0 bases from V and 0 bases from J, with 9 bases between. CDR1 and CDR2 from the germline V gene are LGHNA and YSLEER. The CDR3 loop spans 15 amino acids. Here the CDR3 DNA reads TGCGCCAGCAGCCAAGACAGACTAGACTCCTACGAGCAGTACTTC. The encoded protein is CASSQDRLDSYEQYF.

This chain uses TRBV7-8 with TRBJ1-2; TRBD1 matches at 9 bases. Germline CDR1 reads SGHVS; CDR2 reads FQNEAQ. The CDR3 is 18 amino acids. V lost 3 bases and J lost 1; bases outside the gene matches: 12. The CDR3 region is CASSLRDRGQGFNYGYTF. CDR3 DNA: TGTGCCAGCAGCTTGCGGGATCGTGGACAGGGGTTTAACTATGGCTACACCTTC.

This clone was seen a few times. The CDR3 DNA follows: TGTGCCAGCAGTGGAGGGCGGCTTTACAGCTATCGAACGGCCGGGGAGCTGTTTTTT. This sequence encodes CASSGGRLYSYRTAGELFF. V and J are TRBV2 and TRBJ2-2; maybe TRBD2 (5 bases). V was trimmed by 4 bases and J by 6 bases, leaving 27 bases between them. The germline V gene has CDR1 SNHLY and CDR2 FYNNEI. This CDR3 spans 19 amino acids.

The J gene is TRBJ2-2, the V gene TRBV28; 10 bases align to TRBD2. This CDR3 spans 16 amino acids. Germline V gene sequence: CDR1 MDHEN, CDR2 SYDVKM. Unmatched junction bases numbered 7, after V lost 5 bases and J lost 4 bases. As DNA, the CDR3 is TGTGCCAGCAGTACCCAGAGCGGGAGGGGCACCGGGGAGCTGTTTTTT. Translated, it gives CASSTQSGRGTGELFF.

There are many counts of this clone. J is TRBJ2-1 and V is TRBV6-5; TRBD2 matches at 9 bases. This CDR3 is built from 15 residues. With 5 bases clipped from V and 1 base from J, the junction kept 3 bases outside the gene matches. Germline values: CDR1 MNHEY, CDR2 SVGAGI. CDR3 amino acids: CASSPTSGSYNEQFF. CDR3 nucleotide sequence: TGTGCCAGCAGTCCAACTAGCGGGTCCTACAATGAGCAGTTCTTC.

As regards this clone: This same CDR3 is encoded by further DNA sequences in the sample. This chain uses TRBV11-2 with TRBJ2-6; D not resolved. V was shortened by 3 bases and J by 0 bases, with 3 bases between the two germline ends. This CDR3 comprises 14 residues. In germline, CDR1 is SGHAT, CDR2 FQNNGV. The CDR3 DNA follows: TGTGCCAGCAGCTTCTCCTCTGGGGCCAACGTCCTGACTTTC. Protein product: CASSFSSGANVLTF. Drawing the rest from reference TRBV11-2 and TRBJ2-6, the complete variable domain is EAGVAQSPRYKIIEKRQSVAFWCNPISGHATLYWYQQILGQGPKLLIQFQNNGVVDDSQLPKDRFSAERLKGVDSTLKIQPAKLEDSAVYLCASSFSSGANVLTFGAGSRLTVL.

V is TRBV2 and J is TRBJ2-1; D unresolved. V was pared by 3 bases and J by 0 bases, with 9 bases between. Germline assignment: CDR1 SNHLY and CDR2 FYNNEI. The length of the CDR3 is 15 residues. The DNA of the CDR3 is TGTGCCAGCAGTGATGCTTCGAGCTCCTACAATGAGCAGTTCTTC. This translates into CASSDASSSYNEQFF.

This sequence joins TRBV9 and TRBJ1-2; 10 nucleotides align to TRBD1. Germline V CDR1 and CDR2: SGDLS, YYNGEE. V lost 1 base and J lost 7; bases outside the gene matches: 10. This CDR3 contains 16 residues. CDR3 region: CASSVPGTGVDCGYTF. The CDR3 region has the DNA TGTGCCAGCAGCGTACCTGGGACAGGGGTAGATTGTGGCTACACCTTC. Full variable domain (remainder filled in from reference TRBV9 and TRBJ1-2): DSGVTQTPKHLITATGQRVTLRCSPRSGDLSVYWYQQSLDQGLQFLIQYYNGEERAKGNILERFSAQQFPDLHSELNLSSLELGDSALYFCASSVPGTGVDCGYTFGSGTRLTVV.